The 23 T cell receptor beta chains below all came from one sample that was sequenced in a study of beta chain features in type 1 diabetes (dated by TCRdb to the late 2010s). Findings and caveats that apply to the study as a whole: Type 1 diabetes patients showed a moderate but significant shortening of TCRB CDR3 length in all four CD4+ subsets.

Their target antigens are unknown. The receptor library was made with the immunoSEQ multiplex PCR assay. The entire amount of isolated RNA was reverse transcribed using the High Capacity cDNA Reverse Transcription Kit, so the sequenced TCRB transcripts were expressed ones. TCRdb obtained this table from immuneACCESS and retained in-frame rearrangements with V and J assigned. These tables miss some clones; where compared with another copy, unresolved V genes account for less than half of the shortfall, and the remainder is unexplained. This sample is represented by more than 120,000 clones; approximately 13% of them were singletons. In total, the top ten clones hold roughly 1.4% of the sample. What was sequenced was central memory CD4+ T cells from blood. Every receptor here comes from a man younger than 35 with type 1 diabetes.

The rearrangement uses TRBV7-9 and TRBJ1-2, with D unclear. In germline, CDR1 is SEHNR, CDR2 FQNEAQ (reference sequence). V gave up 1 base and J gave up 6 bases, with 12 bases separating them. This CDR3 region has 14 residues. The chain's CDR3 is CASSLVSGSHGYTF. The CDR3, as DNA: TGTGCCAGCAGCTTAGTATCCGGGAGCCATGGCTACACCTTC. Full variable domain (outside the CDR3, taken from reference TRBV7-9 and TRBJ1-2): DTGVSQNPRHKITKRGQNVTFRCDPISEHNRLYWYRQTLGQGPEFLTYFQNEAQLEKSRLLSDRFSAERPKGSFSTLEIQRTEQGDSAMYLCASSLVSGSHGYTFGSGTRLTVV.

This clone was counted between two and nine times. This sequence joins TRBV15 and TRBJ1-2; TRBD1 aligns across 10 bases. CDR3 length equals 16 residues. Germline V CDR1 and CDR2: LNHNV, YYDKDF (reference sequence). Unmatched junction bases numbered 9, after V lost 4 bases and J lost 4 bases. The CDR3 is CATSTGQGRGRYGYTF. In DNA form, the CDR3 reads TGTGCCACCAGCACGGGACAGGGGAGGGGTCGCTATGGCTACACCTTC.

This clone occurred a few times. In the same sample, other DNA sequences code for this CDR3. The rearrangement joins TRBV7-8 to TRBJ2-5, with TRBD2 matching over 10 bases. CDR3 size: 16 residues. J gave up 1 base and V 3 bases, and 5 bases lay outside the gene matches. Per germline, CDR1 SGHVS and CDR2 FQNEAQ. The CDR3 coding sequence is TGTGCCAGCAGCTTGTTAGCGGGGGGACCCCAAGAGACCCAGTACTTC. It encodes CASSLLAGGPQETQYF.

The chain joins TRBV7-9 to TRBJ1-5; D is unresolved. This CDR3 comprises 13 residues. In germline, CDR1 is SEHNR, CDR2 FQNEAQ (reference sequence). Trimming took 3 bases from V and 4 from J, leaving 7 bases between them. CDR3 nucleotides: TGTGCCAGCAGCTTCGGCGGGAATCAGCCCCAGCATTTT. This translates into CASSFGGNQPQHF. The full variable domain, its missing parts supplied by reference TRBV7-9 and TRBJ1-5, is DTGVSQNPRHKITKRGQNVTFRCDPISEHNRLYWYRQTLGQGPEFLTYFQNEAQLEKSRLLSDRFSAERPKGSFSTLEIQRTEQGDSAMYLCASSFGGNQPQHFGDGTRLSIL.

This clone was detected only a few times. Mismatch with germline at one junction end may stem from a read error. This chain links TRBV19 with TRBJ2-5; no firm D call. The germline V gene encodes CDR1 LNHDA and CDR2 SQIVND (reference sequence). This CDR3 is 14 amino acids long. CDR3 protein: CASSIETGQDTQYF. The CDR3 DNA is TGTGCCAGTAGTATAGAGACTGGCCAAGACACCCAGTACTTC.

The chain employs TRBV7-9 and TRBJ1-1, with D tentatively TRBD1 (5 bases). Germline assignment: CDR1 SEHNR and CDR2 FQNEAQ (reference sequence). The V end was cut by 1 base, the J end by 2 bases, with 14 bases between. The CDR3 has 16 amino acids. CDR3 amino acids: CASSLGGTGSNTEAFF. The CDR3 DNA is TGTGCCAGCAGCTTAGGAGGAACAGGATCAAACACTGAAGCTTTCTTT.

The chain employs TRBV5-8 and TRBJ2-1; possibly TRBD1 or TRBD2 for D (5 bases each). The V gene lost 3 bases and the J gene lost 8 bases, with 18 bases spanning the gap. Germline V gives CDR1 SGHTS, CDR2 YDEGEE. The CDR3 has 15 residues. CDR3 region: CASSSGTFNGDEQFF. CDR3 in DNA: TGTGCCAGCAGCTCCGGGACCTTCAATGGGGATGAGCAGTTCTTC.

This chain uses TRBV4-1 with TRBJ1-4; D might be TRBD1 (6 bases). The V gene lost 1 base and the J gene lost 3 bases, with 12 bases spanning the gap. This CDR3 has 16 amino acids. Germline CDR1 and CDR2: MGHRA and YSYEKL. CDR3 residues: CASSQGWGLANEKLFF. DNA for the CDR3: TGCGCCAGCAGCCAAGGTTGGGGGCTGGCTAATGAAAAACTGTTTTTT.

The V and J genes are TRBV18 and TRBJ1-4; 10 bases are a match to TRBD1. This CDR3 contains 14 residues. Trimming removed 3 bases from V and 5 bases from J; junction bases left unmatched: 0. The germline gives CDR1 KGHSH, CDR2 LQKENI. The CDR3 DNA is TGTGCCAGCTCACCGGGACAGGGGAATGAAAAACTGTTTTTT. It codes for CASSPGQGNEKLFF.

V gene TRBV11-2 combines with J gene TRBJ2-5, with D unresolved. Looked up from germline, CDR1 is SGHAT and CDR2 is FQNNGV. The ends were cut back, 3 bases at V and 5 bases at J, with 10 bases in the middle. The CDR3 has 13 residues. The CDR3 is CASSLGKTETQYF. CDR3 nucleotides: TGTGCCAGCAGCTTGGGTAAAACGGAGACCCAGTACTTC. Filled out from reference TRBV11-2 and TRBJ2-5, the complete variable domain reads EAGVAQSPRYKIIEKRQSVAFWCNPISGHATLYWYQQILGQGPKLLIQFQNNGVVDDSQLPKDRFSAERLKGVDSTLKIQPAKLEDSAVYLCASSLGKTETQYFGPGTRLLVL.

This clone was found a few times. The chain recombines TRBV30 with TRBJ2-1; D gene unclear. Trimming took 2 bases from V and 2 from J, leaving 13 bases between them. This CDR3 spans 15 amino acids. Germline CDR1 and CDR2: GTSNPN and SVGIG (reference sequence). CDR3 DNA: TGTGCCTGGAGTCCCCCAGGCACTGCCTACAATGAGCAGTTCTTC. Protein product: CAWSPPGTAYNEQFF.

V gene TRBV5-6 combines with J gene TRBJ2-3, with 7 bases fitting TRBD1. The CDR3 sequence is 18 residues long. Germline values: CDR1 SGHDT, CDR2 YYEEEE. With 0 bases clipped from V and 5 bases from J, the junction kept 15 bases outside the gene matches. DNA for the CDR3: TGTGCCAGCAGCTTGGGACAGGGTGCGTTCCGTAGCGTAGATACGCAGTATTTT. The encoded protein is CASSLGQGAFRSVDTQYF.

The chain links TRBV28 to TRBJ1-3; 7 nucleotides align to TRBD1. CDR3 length: 15 amino acids. CDR1 is MDHEN and CDR2 is SYDVKM in the germline V gene. Trimming removed 8 bases from V and 9 bases from J; junction bases left unmatched: 16. CDR3 sequence (DNA): TGTGCCAGCCAGACCACGACAGGGTTAGGAGGCACCATATATTTT. This gives the protein CASQTTTGLGGTIYF.

This clone was seen ten or more times. This rearrangement joins TRBV28 to TRBJ1-1; no reliable D call. Germline V gene sequence: CDR1 MDHEN, CDR2 SYDVKM. The length of the CDR3 is 14 residues. The germline V and J ends were trimmed by 6 bases and 1 base, with 12 bases remaining between them. The CDR3 nucleotides read TGTGCCAGCAGCCTACAAACCAAGAACACTGAAGCTTTCTTT. Protein: CASSLQTKNTEAFF.

The chain recombines TRBV25-1 with TRBJ2-5; the D is unclear. The CDR3 is 12 amino acids. V was pared by 2 bases and J by 2 bases, with 3 bases between. The germline V gene has CDR1 MGHDK and CDR2 SYGVNS. The CDR3 here is CASSELQETQYF. The CDR3 coding sequence is TGTGCCAGCAGTGAACTTCAAGAGACCCAGTACTTC.

For this clone: Since a much larger clone is just one base distant, this may be a read error. Other nucleotide sequences in the sample specify the same CDR3. The chain has TRBV5-8 and TRBJ2-3; D not resolved. The CDR3 has 12 residues. Trimming removed 1 base from V and 4 bases from J, with 4 bases in between. The germline gives CDR1 SGHTS, CDR2 YDEGEE. In DNA, the CDR3 is TGTGCCAGCAGCTTGCGCGCAGATACGCAGTATTTT. Amino acids: CASSLRADTQYF.

J is TRBJ1-6 and V is TRBV18; D unresolved. The V gene's germline CDR1 is KGHSH and CDR2 LQKENI. The CDR3 contains 15 residues. V shed 3 bases and J shed 0 bases, with 6 bases lying between them. CDR3 sequence reads: CASSPSSSYNSPLHF. Here the CDR3 DNA reads TGTGCCAGCTCACCCAGTAGCTCCTATAATTCACCCCTCCACTTT.

This chain connects TRBV5-8 to TRBJ1-1; perhaps TRBD1 as D (5 bases). The V and J ends lost 3 bases and 4 bases respectively, with 13 bases between them. The CDR3 is 14 amino acids. The germline gives CDR1 SGHTS, CDR2 YDEGEE. CDR3 region: CASSWGPVGTEAFF. CDR3 nucleotide sequence: TGTGCCAGCAGCTGGGGACCCGTGGGCACTGAAGCTTTCTTT.

This clone was seen at least ten times. The chain joins TRBV2 to TRBJ1-3; 8 bases line up with TRBD1. The V segment lost 7 bases and the J segment 0 bases; nucleotides outside the gene matches: 17. Germline loops: CDR1 SNHLY, CDR2 FYNNEI. The CDR3 runs 19 residues. The CDR3 loop is CASTPGRTGRQSSGNTIYF. CDR3 coding DNA: TGTGCCAGCACCCCAGGCAGGACAGGGCGCCAAAGCTCTGGAAACACCATATATTTT.

The rearrangement joins TRBV10-3 to TRBJ2-1; TRBD2 matches 8 bases. The CDR3 extends over 14 amino acids. V was clipped by 6 bases and J by 5 bases; unmatched bases: 6. In germline, CDR1 is ENHRY, CDR2 SYGVKD. Written as DNA, the CDR3 is TGTGCCATCAGGAGGACTAGCATCGACAATGAGCAGTTCTTC. It encodes CAIRRTSIDNEQFF.

This clone was seen only a few times. The rearrangement uses TRBV10-3 and TRBJ1-6, with D uncertain. The CDR3 sequence is 15 residues long. V lost 5 bases and J 0 bases, leaving 8 bases between the germline ends. Germline loops: CDR1 ENHRY, CDR2 SYGVKD. The CDR3 bases are TGTGCCATCAGTAGCCAGAGCTCCTATAATTCACCCCTCCACTTT. This encodes CAISSQSSYNSPLHF.

This clone occurred a few times. V gene TRBV29-1 combines with J gene TRBJ1-4; 9 nucleotides match TRBD1. V shed 6 bases and J 1 base; nucleotides not matched to a gene: 9. The CDR3 has 16 amino acids. Germline CDR1 reads SQVTM; CDR2 reads ANQGSEA. The CDR3 DNA reads as TGCAGCGTATCCTTGGGACAGGGATTAACTAATGAAAAACTGTTTTTT. This gives the protein CSVSLGQGLTNEKLFF.

The sample holds a few counts of this clone. The V gene is TRBV5-1, the J gene TRBJ1-4; 7 nucleotides match TRBD1. Germline CDR1 reads SGHRS; CDR2 reads YFSETQ. V was pared by 0 bases and J by 3 bases, with 8 bases of the junction left unmatched. The CDR3 runs to 17 residues. CDR3 in DNA: TGCGCCAGCAGCTTGGTGGAAGCAGGGGGAGCTAATGAAAAACTGTTTTTT. It specifies CASSLVEAGGANEKLFF.